Each of the 26 T cell receptor beta chains below was sequenced from the same sample in a study of T cells in Graves' hyperthyroidism and ophthalmopathy. RNA transcripts yielded amplified TCR beta CDR3 regions. During a first-round RT-PCR of the TCR CDR3, the HTBI primer set was used. MiXCR, applied by TCRdb to the multiplex PCR reads, yields one record per CDR3 protein. The data contain about 400,000 distinct CDR3 sequences, roughly 14% of them singletons. The sequencing sample was made of blood. These receptors originate from a young woman with Graves' ophthalmopathy.

Comments on this clonotype: This could be a read error, since a much larger clone is one nucleotide away. This chain joins TRBV7-9 and TRBJ2-1, with D perhaps matching TRBD2 (6 bases). Germline V CDR1 and CDR2: SEHNR, FQNEAQ (reference sequence). The CDR3 has 15 amino acids. In nucleotides, the CDR3 is TGTGCCGGCAGCCCCAGGGACTCGTGGCACAATGAGCAGTTCTTC. The encoded protein is CAGSPRDSWHNEQFF.

This clonotype was counted many times. The genes are TRBV27 and TRBJ2-1; TRBD2 aligns across 10 bases. The J segment lost 4 bases and the V segment lost 7 bases, leaving 4 bases of the junction unmatched. The CDR3 runs to 14 residues. Germline V gene data show CDR1 as MNHEY and CDR2 as SMNVEV (reference sequence). The CDR3 loop reads CASNLAGEYNEQFF. CDR3 nucleotides: TGTGCCAGCAATCTAGCGGGGGAGTACAATGAGCAGTTCTTC.

This clonotype was detected ten times or more. This chain joins TRBV3-1 and TRBJ2-3; D remains unclear. The CDR3 loop spans 12 amino acids. Trimming removed 1 base from V and 4 bases from J, with 3 bases in between. Looked up from germline, CDR1 is LGHDT and CDR2 is YNNKEL (reference sequence). This chain's CDR3 is CASSQGPDTQYF. The CDR3 bases are TGTGCCAGCAGCCAAGGTCCAGATACGCAGTATTTT.

A word on this clonotype: It may be a read error: a sequence one base away is much more abundant. A read error is likely, as this CDR3 ends without the conserved phenylalanine or tryptophan. V is TRBV27 and J is TRBJ2-7, with TRBD2 identical over 9 bases. The germline CDR1 and CDR2 sequences are MNHEY and SMNVEV (reference sequence). V gave up 3 bases and J gave up 0 bases; unmatched junction bases: 3. The CDR3 consists of 15 residues. The CDR3 DNA reads as TGTGCCAGCAGTTTCCTTAGCGGGAGCTCCTACGAGCAGTACTTA. It is translated as CASSFLSGSSYEQYL.

This clonotype was counted at least ten times. This chain connects TRBV28 to TRBJ1-6; D remains ambiguous. The CDR3 loop spans 16 amino acids. Trimming left V 5 bases short and J 1 base short, with 12 bases between. The germline gives CDR1 MDHEN, CDR2 SYDVKM. DNA for the CDR3: TGTGCCAGCAGTCCCCCGTATGAGTCCTATAATTCACCCCTCCACTTT. It specifies CASSPPYESYNSPLHF. The complete variable domain, with remaining parts taken from reference TRBV28 and TRBJ1-6, reads DVKVTQSSRYLVKRTGEKVFLECVQDMDHENMFWYRQDPGLGLRLIYFSYDVKMKEKGDIPEGYSVSREKKERFSLILESASTNQTSMYLCASSPPYESYNSPLHFGNGTRLTVT.

This clonotype was observed many times. The chain carries TRBV7-8 and TRBJ1-1; TRBD1 matches 7 bases. The junction had 4 bases not matched to a gene; V was cut back by 3 bases and J by 6 bases. CDR1 SGHVS and CDR2 FQNEAQ come from the germline V gene. The CDR3 is 13 amino acids. This CDR3 reads CASSFTGVAEAFF. The CDR3 nucleotides read TGTGCCAGCAGCTTCACAGGGGTTGCTGAAGCTTTCTTT.

In the case of this clonotype: Just one base apart from a much larger clone, this may be a read error. This chain links TRBV30 with TRBJ1-5; tentatively, D is TRBD1 (6 bases). The CDR3 runs 14 residues. The germline V gene has CDR1 GTSNPN and CDR2 SVGIG (reference sequence). Between the trimmed V and J ends, which lost 3 bases and 4 bases, there was a span of 13 bases. The CDR3 protein is CAWSPGHPNQPQHF. CDR3 nucleotide sequence: TGTGCCTGGAGCCCGGGACACCCAAATCAGCCCCAGCATTTT.

This clonotype was counted only a few times. With a much larger clone just one base away, this may be a read error. The chain employs TRBV5-1 and TRBJ2-2, with 9 bases identical to TRBD1. CDR3 length: 17 amino acids. Germline CDR1 reads SGHRS; CDR2 reads YFSETQ. Trimming at V came to 7 bases and at J to 2 bases, leaving 12 bases not matched to a gene. The CDR3 reads CASGTGTGFGNTGELFF. CDR3 coding DNA: TGCGCCAGCGGGACCGGGACAGGGTTCGGTAACACCGGGGAGCTGTTTTTT.

At least ten counts were recorded for this clonotype. The rearrangement uses TRBV20-1 and TRBJ1-5; weak D call: TRBD1 (6 bases). Germline-derived CDR1 and CDR2 are DFQATT and SNEGSKA (reference sequence). V was pared by 0 bases and J by 5 bases, with 11 bases between. The CDR3 length is 14 residues. CDR3 nucleotides: TGCAGTGCTAGAGATGGCAGGGGTGATCAGCCCCAGCATTTT. Amino acids: CSARDGRGDQPQHF.

This clonotype was seen at least ten times. CDR3 coding DNA: TGTGCCAGCAGTTTCTTGCAGGGCGGTAGCAATCAGCCCCAGCATTTT. Translated: CASSFLQGGSNQPQHF. The chain recombines TRBV28 with TRBJ1-5; a weak D match, TRBD1 (5 bases). The CDR3 runs to 16 residues. V lost 3 bases to trimming and J lost 0 bases, with 12 bases between them. CDR1 is MDHEN, CDR2 SYDVKM, per germline.

Only a few counts were recorded for this clonotype. The V and J genes are TRBV5-6 and TRBJ2-1; possibly TRBD2 for D (7 bases). Trimming took off 1 base at V and 5 bases at J, with 13 bases between the two ends. Germline V gives CDR1 SGHDT, CDR2 YYEEEE. The CDR3 has 15 amino acids. CDR3: CASSLYGGPHNEQFF. CDR3 DNA sequence: TGTGCCAGCAGCTTGTACGGGGGGCCTCACAATGAGCAGTTCTTC. The whole variable domain, remainder taken from reference TRBV5-6 and TRBJ2-1, is DAGVTQSPTHLIKTRGQQVTLRCSPKSGHDTVSWYQQALGQGPQFIFQYYEEEERQRGNFPDRFSGHQFPNYSSELNVNALLLGDSALYLCASSLYGGPHNEQFFGPGTRLTVL.

V and J are TRBV29-1 and TRBJ2-7; a weak D match, TRBD1 (6 bases). The CDR3 covers 14 residues. With 5 bases removed from V and 7 bases from J, the gap between germline ends came to 21 bases. CDR1 is SQVTM and CDR2 is ANQGSEA in the germline V gene. CDR3 nucleotide sequence: TGCAGCGTTCTCAGGTCCTCAGGGGACCAAGAGCAGTACTTC. This translates into CSVLRSSGDQEQYF.

The chain recombines TRBV20-1 with TRBJ1-5; TRBD1 might be the D (5 bases). This CDR3 has 12 amino acids. With 5 bases removed from V and 7 bases from J, the gap between germline ends came to 12 bases. Germline loops: CDR1 DFQATT, CDR2 SNEGSKA (reference sequence). CDR3 protein: CSAGQGEQPQHF. The CDR3 DNA reads as TGCAGTGCTGGTCAGGGAGAACAGCCCCAGCATTTT.

V is TRBV5-1 and J is TRBJ2-1, with TRBD1 as a possible D gene (6 bases). Germline lookup yields CDR1 SGHRS and CDR2 YFSETQ. The CDR3 contains 11 residues. V lost 4 bases and J 9 bases, leaving 8 bases between the germline ends. CDR3 sequence: CASSPGVEQFF. CDR3 in DNA: TGCGCCAGCAGCCCAGGGGTTGAGCAGTTCTTC.

The table lists this clonotype with a count of one. One junction end does not reproduce the germline sequence, and a read error may be involved. The chain is built from TRBV11-2 and TRBJ1-1, with D perhaps TRBD1 (5 bases). This CDR3 comprises 16 residues. Germline CDR1 SGHAT, CDR2 FQNNGV. DNA of the CDR3: TGCGCCAGCAGCTTAGTGGATCGGGGCGCGCGAACTGGAGCTTTCTTT. Translating gives CASSLVDRGARTGAFF.

The table lists this clonotype with a few counts. The rearrangement links TRBV20-1 to TRBJ1-5; weak D call: TRBD1 (6 bases). Germline-derived CDR1 and CDR2 are DFQATT and SNEGSKA (reference sequence). V was cut by 7 bases and J by 5 bases, with 15 bases left in between. The CDR3 is 13 amino acids. The CDR3 nucleotides are TGCAGTGGGGTCCTGACAGGATATCAGCCCCAGCATTTT. This translates into CSGVLTGYQPQHF.

This clonotype was seen at least ten times. Here the CDR3 reads CASSLTQGDYEQYF. CDR3 DNA sequence: TGTGCCAGCAGTTTAACACAGGGGGATTACGAGCAGTACTTC. This rearrangement joins TRBV12-3 or TRBV12-4 to TRBJ2-7, with 8 bases lining up with TRBD1. The J segment lost 4 bases and the V segment lost 2 bases, leaving 4 bases of the junction unmatched. This CDR3 region has 14 residues.

This clonotype was seen many times. The chain couples TRBV20-1 to TRBJ1-2; perhaps TRBD1 as D (5 bases). The V end was cut by 1 base, the J end by 2 bases, with 11 bases between. Germline lookup yields CDR1 DFQATT and CDR2 SNEGSKA (reference sequence). This CDR3 is built from 14 residues. CDR3 nucleotides: TGCAGTGCTAGAGGGCCCACAGGAAACTATGGCTACACCTTC. Protein: CSARGPTGNYGYTF.

There are many counts of this clonotype. V usage is TRBV20-1 and J usage is TRBJ1-1; 7 positions match TRBD1. Germline loops: CDR1 DFQATT, CDR2 SNEGSKA (reference sequence). Losses at the gene ends were 3 bases for V and 0 bases for J; bases not matched to a gene: 4. The CDR3 spans 14 residues. CDR3 region: CSASAGQMNTEAFF. CDR3 bases: TGCAGTGCTAGCGCGGGACAGATGAACACTGAAGCTTTCTTT.

As regards this clonotype: A single base separates this from a much larger clone, so it may be a read error. J is TRBJ2-3 and V is TRBV20-1, with D possibly called TRBD1 or TRBD2 (5 bases each). Germline lookup yields CDR1 DFQATT and CDR2 SNEGSKA (reference sequence). Trimming removed 2 bases from V and 3 bases from J, with 12 bases in between. This CDR3 contains 14 residues. As DNA, the CDR3 is TGCAGTGCTAGAATCACCGAGGGGACAGATACGCAGTATTTT. This sequence encodes CSARITEGTDTQYF.

This clonotype has at least ten counts. This chain joins TRBV6-1 and TRBJ1-2; 7 positions match TRBD1. The CDR3 contains 14 residues. CDR1 is MNHNS, CDR2 SASEGT, per germline. CDR3 bases: TGTGCGACCAGACGGGACAGCACTAACTATGGCTACACCTTC. Its translation: CATRRDSTNYGYTF.

This clonotype was counted at least ten times. V usage is TRBV5-1 and J usage is TRBJ2-7; TRBD1 matches 10 bases. Germline CDR1 reads SGHRS; CDR2 reads YFSETQ. The ends lost 3 bases at V and 5 bases at J; junction bases unmatched: 5. This CDR3 contains 14 residues. DNA of the CDR3: TGCGCCAGCAGCTCAGGGGGACAGGGGAACGAGCAGTACTTC. Amino acids: CASSSGGQGNEQYF.

As to this clonotype: A much bigger clone sits one base away, suggesting this may be a read error. The chain recombines TRBV6-1 with TRBJ1-1; TRBD1 matches 8 bases. Germline assignment: CDR1 MNHNS and CDR2 SASEGT. The CDR3 is 15 residues long. The CDR3 DNA reads as TGTGCCAGCAGTGAAAGGACAGGGATGAACACTGGAGCTTTCTTT. Translated: CASSERTGMNTGAFF.

This clonotype appeared many times. The chain couples TRBV29-1 to TRBJ1-1, with D possibly matching TRBD1 (6 bases). The V end lost 0 bases, the J end lost 7 bases, and 9 bases lay between the germline ends. The CDR3 contains 12 residues. CDR1 SQVTM and CDR2 ANQGSEA come from the germline V gene. In DNA form, the CDR3 reads TGCAGCGTTGAAGATCGAGGGGGTGAAGCTTTCTTT. As protein: CSVEDRGGEAFF.

The sample holds a few counts of this clonotype. CDR3 sequence reads: CSARFGTGGTEAFF. In DNA form, the CDR3 reads TGCAGTGCTCGATTTGGGACAGGGGGCACTGAAGCTTTCTTT. This sequence joins TRBV20-1 and TRBJ1-1; 11 nucleotides line up with TRBD1. The ends lost 5 bases at V and 4 bases at J; junction bases unmatched: 6. CDR1 DFQATT and CDR2 SNEGSKA come from the germline V gene (reference sequence). CDR3 length: 14 residues.

This clonotype has ten or more counts. J is TRBJ2-7 and V is TRBV6-1, with unresolved D. CDR1 is MNHNS and CDR2 is SASEGT in the germline V gene. The CDR3 is 15 residues long. The V end lost 5 bases, the J end lost 2 bases, and 16 bases lay between the germline ends. The CDR3 region is CASSSTPVIPYEQYF. The CDR3 nucleotides read TGTGCCAGCAGTTCGACGCCAGTCATTCCCTACGAGCAGTACTTC.